These 12 T cell receptor beta chains came from one sample sequenced in a study of CD8+ T cells in alopecia areata. Documented treatment: oral pan-JAK inhibitor, 5-10 mg twice daily. Sequencing relied on a cDNA template that was reverse transcribed from extracted RNA. Profiled with immunoSEQ multiplex PCR; TCRdb holds only in-frame clones, not every one. The top ten clones hold about 1.4% of a sample with about 220,000 clones, under 60% of them seen once. Specimen: CD4+ T cells sorted from blood, collected at week 4, from a patient treated with tofacitinib. All receptors derive from a human donor with alopecia areata.

This clone has a single count. The CDR3 sequence is CASSPRPPSGASTDTQYF. The CDR3 coding sequence is TGCGCCAGCAGCCCGCGTCCACCTAGCGGGGCTAGCACAGATACGCAGTATTTT. The chain is built from TRBV4-3 and TRBJ2-3, with TRBD2 matching over 9 bases. This CDR3 spans 18 amino acids. Germline lookup yields CDR1 LGHNA and CDR2 YSLEER. The trim removed 4 bases at V and 0 bases at J, leaving 11 bases unmatched.

The chain couples TRBV7-9 to TRBJ1-2; TRBD1 aligns across 11 bases. Trimming took 5 bases from V and 5 from J; bases not matched to a gene: 7. CDR1 is SEHNR and CDR2 is FQNEAQ in the germline V gene (reference sequence). CDR3 length: 15 amino acids. This CDR3 reads CASSPRTGGRYGYTF. The CDR3 coding sequence is TGTGCCAGCAGCCCCCGGACAGGGGGCCGGTATGGCTACACCTTC.

In this sample, this clone turned up a few times. This chain links TRBV7-9 with TRBJ1-2, with D unresolved. CDR1 is SEHNR and CDR2 is FQNEAQ in the germline V gene (reference sequence). The CDR3 loop spans 14 amino acids. The V gene lost 5 bases and the J gene lost 8 bases, with 18 bases spanning the gap. The CDR3 loop is CASSPRSGVGGYTF. The CDR3 DNA reads as TGTGCCAGCAGCCCACGGAGTGGGGTCGGCGGCTACACCTTC.

This clone came up a few times. The chain employs TRBV27 and TRBJ2-3; 7 bases agree with TRBD1. Trimming took 6 bases from V and 1 from J; bases not matched to a gene: 7. The CDR3 length is 15 residues. Germline V gene lookup returns CDR1 MNHEY and CDR2 SMNVEV (reference sequence). CDR3 in amino acids: CASSPTGQRTDTQYF. DNA for the CDR3: TGTGCCAGCAGCCCTACGGGACAGCGCACAGATACGCAGTATTTT.

The chain combines TRBV30 with TRBJ1-1; unclear D gene. The CDR3 consists of 11 residues. The germline gives CDR1 GTSNPN, CDR2 SVGIG (reference sequence). V lost 7 bases to trimming and J lost 6 bases, with 12 bases between them. The CDR3 here is CASGGVAEAFF. For the CDR3, the DNA is TGTGCCTCGGGTGGGGTCGCTGAAGCTTTCTTT.

The V and J genes are TRBV6-1 and TRBJ1-1; a weak D match, TRBD1 (5 bases). Germline V gives CDR1 MNHNS, CDR2 SASEGT. With 0 bases removed from V and 1 base from J, the gap between germline ends came to 12 bases. The CDR3 contains 16 residues. CDR3 loop: CASSEAVTGSNTEAFF. CDR3 DNA sequence: TGTGCCAGCAGTGAAGCGGTCACAGGATCGAACACTGAAGCTTTCTTT.

There are a few counts of this clone. The chain joins TRBV29-1 to TRBJ1-1, with no clear D. This CDR3 has 12 residues. Germline CDR1 is SQVTM and CDR2 is ANQGSEA. Trimming took 0 bases from V and 3 from J, leaving 5 bases between them. The CDR3 bases are TGCAGCGTTGAAGATCTGTACACTGAAGCTTTCTTT. Amino acid sequence: CSVEDLYTEAFF.

The chain carries TRBV5-1 and TRBJ2-7; 9 bases agree with TRBD1. V was clipped by 4 bases and J by 4 bases; unmatched bases: 12. The length of the CDR3 is 16 residues. Per the germline V gene, CDR1 is SGHRS and CDR2 is YFSETQ. DNA of the CDR3: TGCGCCAGCAGCCTTGGTCGGACAGGGGTAGGTTACGAGCAGTACTTC. This gives the protein CASSLGRTGVGYEQYF. The entire variable domain, with the rest obtained from reference TRBV5-1 and TRBJ2-7, is as follows: KAGVTQTPRYLIKTRGQQVTLSCSPISGHRSVSWYQQTPGQGLQFLFEYFSETQRNKGNFPGRFSGRQFSNSRSEMNVSTLELGDSALYLCASSLGRTGVGYEQYFGPGTRLTVT.

The chain joins TRBV11-2 to TRBJ2-1, with D perhaps matching TRBD1 (6 bases). From germline, CDR1 is SGHAT and CDR2 FQNNGV. This CDR3 has 14 amino acids. Trimming took off 4 bases at V and 6 bases at J, with 13 bases between the two ends. The DNA for the CDR3 is TGTGCCAGCAGCTGGGGAACAGGGTTCAATGAGCAGTTCTTC. Translated: CASSWGTGFNEQFF.

The genes are TRBV1 and TRBJ1-1. TRBV1 is listed as a pseudogene. The CDR3 has 14 amino acids. In nucleotides, the CDR3 is TGCACCAGCAGCCAATCGGGGAGCGGCACTGAAGCTTTCTTT. This encodes CTSSQSGSGTEAFF.

This clone was detected a few times. The CDR3 DNA reads as TGTGCCAGCAGTCGGGGCAGTTTATCTGGGGCCAACGTCCTGACTTTC. Residues: CASSRGSLSGANVLTF. V and J are TRBV27 and TRBJ2-6; D possibly matches TRBD1 or TRBD2 (5 bases each). The CDR3 is made up of 16 amino acids. Germline V gene lookup returns CDR1 MNHEY and CDR2 SMNVEV (reference sequence). The V end was cut by 5 bases, the J end by 1 base, with 12 bases between. Supplemented by reference TRBV27 and TRBJ2-6, the full variable domain reads EAQVTQNPRYLITVTGKKLTVTCSQNMNHEYMSWYRQDPGLGLRQIYYSMNVEVTDKGDVPEGYKVSRKEKRNFPLILESPSPNQTSLYFCASSRGSLSGANVLTFGAGSRLTVL.

This clone has only a few counts. The V call is TRBV7-2, the J call TRBJ1-1; D uncertain. Germline V gene data show CDR1 as SGHTA and CDR2 as FQGNSA. The CDR3 contains 14 residues. The germline V and J ends were trimmed by 5 bases and 4 bases, with 14 bases remaining between them. The CDR3, as DNA: TGTGCCAGCAGCCCGCTCCAAGGCGGCACTGAAGCTTTCTTT. Its translation: CASSPLQGGTEAFF.